The rows below give T cell receptor beta chains drawn from one sample of a study of T cell responses to AZD1222 COVID-19 vaccine. Only in-frame clones appear in the TCRdb table, and some are missing; sequencing was by immunoSEQ multiplex PCR. The sample records 90,000 to 110,000 clones, roughly 87% being singletons. The sequencing here drew on peripheral blood, taken on day 0 of AZD1222 vaccination. All receptors come from an adult in good health. The CDR3 runs from the conserved cysteine through the conserved F or W. Each record gives: D gene, clone size, V gene, J gene, CDR3 protein, CDR3 DNA. D genes are given only for firm matches. Not all rows give a size; the values are once, few, many and, for expanded clones, a class.

d_gene: TRBD2
abundance: .
v_gene: TRBV25-1
j_gene: TRBJ2-2
CDR3aa: CASSESGGAGELFF
CDR3nt: TGTGCCAGCAGTGAATCTGGGGGGGCCGGGGAGCTGTTTTTT

d_gene: TRBD2
abundance: .
v_gene: TRBV7-8
j_gene: TRBJ2-7
CDR3aa: CASSLVPTSGGFSYEQYF
CDR3nt: TGTGCCAGCAGCTTAGTCCCGACTAGCGGGGGCTTCTCCTACGAGCAGTACTTC

d_gene: .
abundance: few
v_gene: TRBV6-5
j_gene: TRBJ1-1
CDR3aa: CASSKDSSVSEAFF
CDR3nt: TGTGCCAGCAGTAAGGACTCCAGCGTTTCTGAAGCTTTCTTT

d_gene: .
abundance: .
v_gene: TRBV9
j_gene: TRBJ1-6
CDR3aa: CASSAGPENSPLHF
CDR3nt: TGTGCCAGCAGCGCCGGGCCAGAGAATTCACCCCTCCACTTT

d_gene: TRBD2
abundance: .
v_gene: TRBV11-1
j_gene: TRBJ2-5
CDR3aa: CASSWTSGGAWETQYF
CDR3nt: TGTGCCAGCAGCTGGACTAGCGGGGGGGCCTGGGAGACCCAGTACTTC

d_gene: .
abundance: once
v_gene: TRBV29-1
j_gene: TRBJ1-4
CDR3aa: CSVGSTFVNEKLFF
CDR3nt: TGCAGCGTTGGGTCGACATTCGTCAATGAAAAACTGTTTTTT

d_gene: .
abundance: .
v_gene: TRBV10-3
j_gene: TRBJ2-7
CDR3aa: CAISESGGRYEQYF
CDR3nt: TGTGCCATCAGTGAGTCGGGGGGCCGTTACGAGCAGTACTTC

d_gene: .
abundance: .
v_gene: TRBV7-2
j_gene: TRBJ2-2
CDR3aa: CASSLFGTGELFF
CDR3nt: TGTGCCAGCAGCTTATTTGGCACCGGGGAGCTGTTTTTT

d_gene: TRBD1
abundance: few
v_gene: TRBV2
j_gene: TRBJ2-5
CDR3aa: CASSEAGQTYETQYF
CDR3nt: TGTGCCAGCAGTGAAGCGGGACAGACATACGAGACCCAGTACTTC

d_gene: .
abundance: .
v_gene: TRBV5-1
j_gene: TRBJ1-4
CDR3aa: CASSLNRQADKLFF
CDR3nt: TGCGCCAGCAGCTTGAACCGACAGGCCGATAAACTGTTTTTT

d_gene: TRBD1
abundance: .
v_gene: TRBV18
j_gene: TRBJ2-5
CDR3aa: CASSPFSTGGQETQYF
CDR3nt: TGTGCCAGCTCACCATTTAGCACAGGGGGCCAAGAGACCCAGTACTTC

d_gene: TRBD1
abundance: .
v_gene: TRBV2
j_gene: TRBJ2-1
CDR3aa: CASGTGDNEQFF
CDR3nt: TGTGCCAGCGGGACAGGGGACAATGAGCAGTTCTTC

d_gene: .
abundance: .
v_gene: TRBV7-9
j_gene: TRBJ1-1
CDR3aa: CASSGTGGRGPEAFF
CDR3nt: TGTGCCAGCAGCGGAACTGGGGGCAGGGGACCTGAAGCTTTCTTT

d_gene: .
abundance: .
v_gene: TRBV5-1
j_gene: TRBJ1-1
CDR3aa: CASSLGVGQGTYTEAFF
CDR3nt: TGCGCCAGCAGCTTGGGGGTTGGGCAGGGCACTTACACTGAAGCTTTCTTT

d_gene: .
abundance: .
v_gene: TRBV5-1
j_gene: TRBJ1-3
CDR3aa: CASSLELQGFPGNTIYF
CDR3nt: TGCGCCAGCAGCTTGGAACTACAGGGTTTTCCTGGAAACACCATATATTTT

d_gene: .
abundance: .
v_gene: TRBV5-1
j_gene: TRBJ2-6
CDR3aa: CASSGLSGANVLTF
CDR3nt: TGCGCCAGCAGCGGGCTCTCTGGGGCCAACGTCCTGACTTTC

d_gene: .
abundance: .
v_gene: TRBV27
j_gene: TRBJ1-1
CDR3aa: CASSSRKGRFNTEAFF
CDR3nt: TGTGCCAGCAGTTCTCGAAAAGGACGGTTTAACACTGAAGCTTTCTTT

d_gene: .
abundance: .
v_gene: TRBV5-1
j_gene: TRBJ2-7
CDR3aa: CASSGERQRSYEQYF
CDR3nt: TGCGCCAGCAGCGGGGAAAGACAGCGATCCTACGAGCAGTACTTC

d_gene: .
abundance: once
v_gene: TRBV5-7
j_gene: TRBJ2-3
CDR3aa: CASSLVLCPLKGDTQYF
CDR3nt: TGTGCCAGCAGCTTGGTCCTTTGTCCCCTGAAGGGAGATACGCAGTATTTT

d_gene: .
abundance: once
v_gene: TRBV7-2
j_gene: TRBJ1-5
CDR3aa: CASSLGLQGGQPQHF
CDR3nt: TGTGCCAGCAGCTTAGGTTTACAGGGTGGCCAGCCCCAGCATTTT

d_gene: .
abundance: .
v_gene: TRBV2
j_gene: TRBJ1-2
CDR3aa: CASGQQGSSGYTF
CDR3nt: TGTGCCAGCGGGCAACAGGGTTCATCTGGCTACACCTTC

d_gene: .
abundance: .
v_gene: TRBV6-5
j_gene: TRBJ1-1
CDR3aa: CASSTNRVPNTEAFF
CDR3nt: TGTGCCAGCAGCACTAACAGGGTCCCGAACACTGAAGCTTTCTTT

d_gene: .
abundance: .
v_gene: TRBV5-1
j_gene: TRBJ1-1
CDR3aa: CASSLDFGGRDTEAFF
CDR3nt: TGCGCCAGCAGCTTGGACTTCGGGGGTCGTGACACTGAAGCTTTCTTT

d_gene: TRBD1
abundance: few
v_gene: TRBV4-2
j_gene: TRBJ1-6
CDR3aa: CASSQGDREAGGPLHF
CDR3nt: TGTGCCAGCAGCCAAGGGGACAGGGAGGCAGGTGGGCCCCTCCACTTT

d_gene: .
abundance: few
v_gene: TRBV25-1
j_gene: TRBJ1-4
CDR3aa: CATSTGWREKLFF
CDR3nt: TGTGCCACCTCGACGGGGTGGCGTGAAAAACTGTTTTTT

d_gene: TRBD1
abundance: .
v_gene: TRBV5-1
j_gene: TRBJ1-1
CDR3aa: CASSFTGVEVTEAFF
CDR3nt: TGCGCCAGCAGCTTTACAGGGGTGGAGGTTACTGAAGCTTTCTTT

d_gene: .
abundance: .
v_gene: TRBV5-6
j_gene: TRBJ2-2
CDR3aa: CASSFRGVSNTGELFF
CDR3nt: TGTGCCAGCAGCTTCCGAGGGGTCTCGAACACCGGGGAGCTGTTTTTT

d_gene: .
abundance: .
v_gene: TRBV6-5
j_gene: TRBJ1-2
CDR3aa: CASRELGGRVGYTF
CDR3nt: TGTGCCAGCAGGGAGCTCGGGGGGCGGGTTGGCTACACCTTC

d_gene: .
abundance: .
v_gene: TRBV5-1
j_gene: TRBJ2-2
CDR3aa: CASSPTRGTGELFF
CDR3nt: TGCGCCAGCAGCCCCACCCGTGGCACCGGGGAGCTGTTTTTT

d_gene: .
abundance: .
v_gene: TRBV29-1
j_gene: TRBJ2-1
CDR3aa: CSVKRQSGQFF
CDR3nt: TGCAGCGTAAAAAGACAGTCGGGCCAGTTCTTC

d_gene: .
abundance: .
v_gene: TRBV20-1
j_gene: TRBJ2-2
CDR3aa: CSACPPGELFF
CDR3nt: TGCAGTGCCTGTCCCCCCGGGGAGCTGTTTTTT

d_gene: .
abundance: .
v_gene: TRBV4-2
j_gene: TRBJ2-7
CDR3aa: CASSHPGSYEQYF
CDR3nt: TGTGCCAGCAGCCATCCGGGTTCCTACGAGCAGTACTTC

d_gene: TRBD2
abundance: .
v_gene: TRBV2
j_gene: TRBJ2-1
CDR3aa: CASSAGTSGGEQFF
CDR3nt: TGTGCCAGCAGTGCCGGGACTAGCGGGGGTGAGCAGTTCTTC

d_gene: TRBD1
abundance: .
v_gene: TRBV5-5
j_gene: TRBJ1-2
CDR3aa: CASSFSQGAGNYGYTF
CDR3nt: TGTGCCAGCAGTTTTTCACAGGGGGCGGGTAACTATGGCTACACCTTC

d_gene: .
abundance: once
v_gene: TRBV7-2
j_gene: TRBJ2-2
CDR3aa: CASSSVRAAGGELFF
CDR3nt: TGTGCCAGCAGCTCAGTCCGGGCGGCGGGGGGGGAGCTGTTTTTT

d_gene: TRBD2
abundance: .
v_gene: TRBV6-5
j_gene: TRBJ2-2
CDR3aa: CASSRAGGAGELFF
CDR3nt: TGTGCCAGCAGCCGAGCCGGGGGGGCCGGGGAGCTGTTTTTT

d_gene: TRBD2
abundance: .
v_gene: TRBV11-2
j_gene: TRBJ2-1
CDR3aa: CASSLLRGGAYNEQFF
CDR3nt: TGTGCCAGCAGCTTACTGCGGGGGGGTGCTTACAATGAGCAGTTCTTC

d_gene: .
abundance: .
v_gene: TRBV6-6
j_gene: TRBJ2-3
CDR3aa: CASTAQVLGDTQYF
CDR3nt: TGTGCCAGCACCGCTCAGGTCCTCGGGGATACGCAGTATTTT

d_gene: .
abundance: .
v_gene: TRBV7-9
j_gene: TRBJ2-1
CDR3aa: CASSGQNEQFF
CDR3nt: TGTGCCAGCAGCGGACAGAATGAGCAGTTCTTC

d_gene: TRBD2
abundance: .
v_gene: TRBV7-2
j_gene: TRBJ2-7
CDR3aa: CASSSHSGDNYEQYF
CDR3nt: TGTGCCAGCAGCTCCCATAGCGGGGATAACTACGAGCAGTACTTC

d_gene: .
abundance: .
v_gene: TRBV27
j_gene: TRBJ1-1
CDR3aa: CASSQSPGTFNTEAFF
CDR3nt: TGTGCCAGCAGTCAGAGCCCTGGGACATTCAACACTGAAGCTTTCTTT

d_gene: .
abundance: .
v_gene: TRBV11-2
j_gene: TRBJ2-1
CDR3aa: CASSFHSPLLGEQFF
CDR3nt: TGTGCCAGCAGCTTTCACTCCCCATTGCTAGGTGAGCAGTTCTTC

d_gene: .
abundance: .
v_gene: TRBV5-8
j_gene: TRBJ1-4
CDR3aa: CASSRRASTNEKLFF
CDR3nt: TGTGCCAGCAGCCGCCGGGCCTCAACTAATGAAAAACTGTTTTTT

d_gene: .
abundance: .
v_gene: TRBV5-4
j_gene: TRBJ1-2
CDR3aa: CASSLGQIAGYTF
CDR3nt: TGTGCCAGCAGCCTCGGACAGATTGCGGGCTACACCTTC

d_gene: .
abundance: .
v_gene: TRBV18
j_gene: TRBJ2-2
CDR3aa: CASSTPPPGELFF
CDR3nt: TGTGCCAGCTCAACCCCACCCCCCGGGGAGCTGTTTTTT

d_gene: .
abundance: .
v_gene: TRBV6-2/TRBV6-3
j_gene: TRBJ1-1
CDR3aa: CASSYYRELDTEAFF
CDR3nt: TGTGCCAGCAGTTACTATCGGGAGTTGGACACTGAAGCTTTCTTT

d_gene: .
abundance: .
v_gene: TRBV7-7
j_gene: TRBJ1-1
CDR3aa: CASSLAMNTEAFF
CDR3nt: TGTGCCAGCAGCTTAGCCATGAACACTGAAGCTTTCTTT

d_gene: .
abundance: .
v_gene: TRBV5-1
j_gene: TRBJ1-1
CDR3aa: CASSFRGGNTEAFF
CDR3nt: TGCGCCAGCAGCTTCAGGGGAGGGAACACTGAAGCTTTCTTT

d_gene: .
abundance: .
v_gene: TRBV7-2
j_gene: TRBJ2-7
CDR3aa: CASSLAGRGTREQYF
CDR3nt: TGTGCCAGCAGCTTAGCCGGGCGGGGCACTAGGGAGCAGTACTTC

d_gene: .
abundance: .
v_gene: TRBV21-1
j_gene: TRBJ1-2
CDR3aa: CASTRAVNLSGQDTRGYTF
CDR3nt: TGTGCCAGCACACGAGCAGTCAACCTTAGTGGACAGGACACTCGTGGCTACACCTTC

d_gene: TRBD2
abundance: .
v_gene: TRBV11-2
j_gene: TRBJ2-5
CDR3aa: CASSLGSGEETQYF
CDR3nt: TGTGCCAGCAGCTTGGGCAGCGGGGAAGAGACCCAGTACTTC

d_gene: .
abundance: .
v_gene: TRBV15
j_gene: TRBJ1-1
CDR3aa: CATSPRGAQDTEAFF
CDR3nt: TGTGCCACCAGCCCACGGGGGGCGCAGGACACTGAAGCTTTCTTT

d_gene: TRBD1
abundance: few
v_gene: TRBV18
j_gene: TRBJ2-2
CDR3aa: CASSRTGGALGDTGELFF
CDR3nt: TGTGCCAGCTCACGGACAGGGGGAGCCTTGGGGGACACCGGGGAGCTGTTTTTT

d_gene: TRBD1
abundance: .
v_gene: TRBV30
j_gene: TRBJ1-4
CDR3aa: CAWSVGGGDEKLFF
CDR3nt: TGTGCCTGGAGTGTCGGAGGGGGCGATGAAAAACTGTTTTTT

d_gene: .
abundance: .
v_gene: TRBV12-3/TRBV12-4
j_gene: TRBJ2-7
CDR3aa: CASSWHSTEQYF
CDR3nt: TGTGCCAGCAGTTGGCACAGCACGGAGCAGTACTTC